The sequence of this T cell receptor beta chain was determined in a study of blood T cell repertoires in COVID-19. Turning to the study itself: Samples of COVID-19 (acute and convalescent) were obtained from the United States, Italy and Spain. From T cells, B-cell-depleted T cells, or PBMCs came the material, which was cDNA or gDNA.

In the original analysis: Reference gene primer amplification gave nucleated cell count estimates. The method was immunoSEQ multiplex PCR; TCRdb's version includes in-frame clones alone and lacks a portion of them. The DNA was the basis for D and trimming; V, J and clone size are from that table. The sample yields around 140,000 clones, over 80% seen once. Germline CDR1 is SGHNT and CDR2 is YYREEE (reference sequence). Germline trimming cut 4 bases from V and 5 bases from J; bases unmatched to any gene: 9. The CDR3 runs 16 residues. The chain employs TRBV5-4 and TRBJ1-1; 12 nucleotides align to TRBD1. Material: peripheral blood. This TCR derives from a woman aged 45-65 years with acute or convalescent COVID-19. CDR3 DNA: TGTGCCAGCAGCGAGGGACAGGGGGCGCCGGGAACTGAAGCTTTCTTT. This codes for CASSEGQGAPGTEAFF.